Each of the 13 T cell receptor beta chains below was sequenced from the same sample in a study of technical replicates of blood from a few donors. Libraries were prepared by immunoSEQ multiplex PCR; TCRdb keeps only in-frame clonotypes and omits some of them. This sample yields over 10,000 clones, of which approximately 86% are seen a single time; 11% belongs to the top ten. Sequencing was carried out using PBMCs. The receptors stem from a human donor in good health.

The rearrangement uses TRBV6-1 and TRBJ2-7; 9 bases agree with TRBD1. This CDR3 is 14 amino acids long. The V and J ends lost 5 bases and 5 bases, in that order; junction bases with no gene match: 7. Germline lookup yields CDR1 MNHNS and CDR2 SASEGT. CDR3 protein: CASSPRTGDNEQYF. In DNA form, the CDR3 reads TGTGCCAGCAGTCCCCGGACAGGGGACAACGAGCAGTACTTC.

This sequence joins TRBV19 and TRBJ1-1; D gene uncertain. Per the germline V gene, CDR1 is LNHDA and CDR2 is SQIVND (reference sequence). The CDR3 consists of 14 residues. The ends were cut back, 10 bases at V and 4 bases at J, with 19 bases in the middle. The CDR3, as DNA: TGTGCCACGAGGGTGGGCGGAGCCAGCACTGAAGCTTTCTTT. It specifies CATRVGGASTEAFF. Filled out from reference TRBV19 and TRBJ1-1, the complete variable domain reads DGGITQSPKYLFRKEGQNVTLSCEQNLNHDAMYWYRQDPGQGLRLIYYSQIVNDFQKGDIAEGYSVSREKKESFPLTVTSAQKNPTAFYLCATRVGGASTEAFFGQGTRLTVV.

The chain joins TRBV19 to TRBJ2-1; TRBD2 agrees at 7 bases. CDR1 and CDR2 (germline): LNHDA, SQIVND (reference sequence). This CDR3 region has 14 residues. Trimming at V came to 0 bases and at J to 7 bases, leaving 3 bases not matched to a gene. In DNA form, the CDR3 reads TGTGCCAGTAGTATAGAGGGGAGGGGAAATGAGCAGTTCTTC. This translates into CASSIEGRGNEQFF.

V gene TRBV6-5 combines with J gene TRBJ2-7; 11 bases are shared with TRBD1. Germline trimming cut 4 bases from V and 3 bases from J; bases unmatched to any gene: 2. The CDR3 covers 14 residues. The germline V gene encodes CDR1 MNHEY and CDR2 SVGAGI. The DNA for the CDR3 is TGTGCCAGCAGTTGGGGACAGGGGGGCTACGAGCAGTACTTC. Residues: CASSWGQGGYEQYF.

This clone was seen once. This chain joins TRBV19 and TRBJ1-2, with 8 bases fitting TRBD1. The germline gives CDR1 LNHDA, CDR2 SQIVND (reference sequence). This CDR3 contains 16 residues. V lost 1 base, J lost 4 bases, and 8 bases stayed unmatched. The DNA of the CDR3 is TGTGCCAGTAGTATAGCCCGAGGACAGGGAGGCTATGGCTACACCTTC. Protein product: CASSIARGQGGYGYTF.

The chain recombines TRBV6-1 with TRBJ1-5; no clear D gene. V was clipped by 3 bases and J by 0 bases, with 9 bases between them. The CDR3 spans 15 residues. Germline assignment: CDR1 MNHNS and CDR2 SASEGT. The chain's CDR3 is CASSEPTLSNQPQHF. The CDR3 nucleotides are TGTGCCAGCAGTGAGCCGACACTTAGCAATCAGCCCCAGCATTTT.

The V call is TRBV6-6, the J call TRBJ2-7; 8 bases map to TRBD2. V was clipped by 10 bases and J by 3 bases; unmatched bases: 11. The CDR3 covers 14 residues. CDR1 is MNHNY and CDR2 is SVGAGI in the germline V gene (reference sequence). The CDR3 region has the DNA TGTGCCACTTGCGGGAGGCCCGAAAACTACGAGCAGTACTTC. Its translation: CATCGRPENYEQYF.

The J gene is TRBJ1-4, the V gene TRBV2, with D unclear. The CDR3 is 14 amino acids. Looked up from germline, CDR1 is SNHLY and CDR2 is FYNNEI. The germline V and J ends were trimmed by 4 bases and 7 bases, with 13 bases remaining between them. This CDR3 is CASSGGRAGEKLFF. DNA for the CDR3: TGTGCCAGCAGTGGCGGGAGGGCGGGTGAAAAACTGTTTTTT.

The chain combines TRBV6-1 with TRBJ1-1; TRBD1 might be the D (6 bases). The CDR3 has 15 amino acids. V gave up 1 base and J gave up 4 bases, with 13 bases separating them. Germline loops: CDR1 MNHNS, CDR2 SASEGT. As DNA, the CDR3 is TGTGCCAGCAGTGAAGGCTACAGGGTCGGCACTGAAGCTTTCTTT. Translation: CASSEGYRVGTEAFF.

The chain couples TRBV2 to TRBJ2-3; weak D call: TRBD1 (5 bases). CDR3 length: 14 amino acids. The germline V and J ends were trimmed by 8 bases and 2 bases, with 14 bases remaining between them. Germline V gene lookup returns CDR1 SNHLY and CDR2 FYNNEI. This CDR3 is CASAQGLNTDTQYF. In DNA form, the CDR3 reads TGTGCCAGCGCGCAGGGCCTCAACACAGATACGCAGTATTTT.

The V gene is TRBV19, the J gene TRBJ2-5; weak D call: TRBD2 (6 bases). Germline values: CDR1 LNHDA, CDR2 SQIVND (reference sequence). The V end lost 5 bases, the J end lost 6 bases, and 19 bases lay between the germline ends. The CDR3 is 15 amino acids. The CDR3 sequence is CASSPMIGGPKTQYF. In DNA form, the CDR3 reads TGTGCCAGTAGTCCCATGATAGGAGGGCCGAAGACCCAGTACTTC.

The V gene is TRBV7-2, the J gene TRBJ2-5; 10 bases map to TRBD2. The CDR3 length is 16 residues. J lost 9 bases, V lost 0 bases, and 10 bases had no gene match. Per the germline V gene, CDR1 is SGHTA and CDR2 is FQGNSA. DNA of the CDR3: TGTGCCAGCAGCTTAGCGACAGCGGGAGGGTCATCGGCCCAGTACTTC. Amino acid sequence: CASSLATAGGSSAQYF.

This chain links TRBV7-7 with TRBJ2-5; TRBD2 matches 10 bases. Germline V lookup: CDR1 SSHAT, CDR2 FNYEAQ (reference sequence). The ends lost 1 base at V and 1 base at J; junction bases unmatched: 3. CDR3 length equals 16 residues. CDR3 amino acids: CASSLGGTSAQETQYF. The DNA of the CDR3 is TGTGCCAGCAGCTTAGGGGGGACTAGCGCCCAAGAGACCCAGTACTTC.